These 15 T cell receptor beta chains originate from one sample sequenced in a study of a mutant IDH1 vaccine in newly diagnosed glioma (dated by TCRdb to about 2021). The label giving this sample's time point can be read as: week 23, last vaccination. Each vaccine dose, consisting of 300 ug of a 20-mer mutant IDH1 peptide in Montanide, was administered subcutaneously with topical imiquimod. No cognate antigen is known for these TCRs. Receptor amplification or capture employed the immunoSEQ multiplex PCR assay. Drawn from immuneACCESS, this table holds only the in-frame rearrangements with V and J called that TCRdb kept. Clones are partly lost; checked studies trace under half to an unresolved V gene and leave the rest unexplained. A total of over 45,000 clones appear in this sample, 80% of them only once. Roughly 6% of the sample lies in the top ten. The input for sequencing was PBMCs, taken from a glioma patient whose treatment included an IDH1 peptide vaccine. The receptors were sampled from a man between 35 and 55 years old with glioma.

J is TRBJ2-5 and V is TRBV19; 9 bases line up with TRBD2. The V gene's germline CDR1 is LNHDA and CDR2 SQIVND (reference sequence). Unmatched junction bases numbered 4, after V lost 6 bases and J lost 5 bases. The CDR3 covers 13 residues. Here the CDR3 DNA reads TGTGCCAGTAGGAGGGGACTAGCCGAGACCCAGTACTTC. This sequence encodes CASRRGLAETQYF.

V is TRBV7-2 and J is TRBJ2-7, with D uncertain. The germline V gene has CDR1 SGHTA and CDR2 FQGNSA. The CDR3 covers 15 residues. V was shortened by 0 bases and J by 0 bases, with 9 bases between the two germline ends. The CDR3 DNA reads TGTGCCAGCAGCTTAGCGGCAGGTGGCTCCTACGAGCAGTACTTC. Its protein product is CASSLAAGGSYEQYF.

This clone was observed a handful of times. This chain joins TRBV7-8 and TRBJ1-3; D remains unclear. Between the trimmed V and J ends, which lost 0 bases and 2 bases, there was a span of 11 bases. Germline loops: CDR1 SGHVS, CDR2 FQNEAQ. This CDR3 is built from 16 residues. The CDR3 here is CASSLAFSVTGNTIYF. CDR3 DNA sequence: TGTGCCAGCAGCTTAGCGTTCTCTGTAACTGGAAACACCATATATTTT.

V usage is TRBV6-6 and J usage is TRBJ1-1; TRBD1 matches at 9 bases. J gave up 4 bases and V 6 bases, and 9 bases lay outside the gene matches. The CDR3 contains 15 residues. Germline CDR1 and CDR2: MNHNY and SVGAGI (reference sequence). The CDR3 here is CASRKQGAKGTEAFF. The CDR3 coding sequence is TGTGCCAGCAGGAAACAGGGGGCGAAAGGCACTGAAGCTTTCTTT.

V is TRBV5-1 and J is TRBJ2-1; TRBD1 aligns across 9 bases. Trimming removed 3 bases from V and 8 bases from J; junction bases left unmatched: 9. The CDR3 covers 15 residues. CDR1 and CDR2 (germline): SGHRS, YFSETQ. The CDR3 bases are TGCGCCAGCAGCTGGACCGGGACAGGGTGGGATGAGCAGTTCTTC. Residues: CASSWTGTGWDEQFF.

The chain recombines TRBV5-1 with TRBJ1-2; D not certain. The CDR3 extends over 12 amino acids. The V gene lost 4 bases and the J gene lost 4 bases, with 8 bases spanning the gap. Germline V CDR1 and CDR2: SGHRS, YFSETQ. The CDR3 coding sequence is TGCGCCAGCAGCCCGGACGGCTATGGCTACACCTTC. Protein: CASSPDGYGYTF.

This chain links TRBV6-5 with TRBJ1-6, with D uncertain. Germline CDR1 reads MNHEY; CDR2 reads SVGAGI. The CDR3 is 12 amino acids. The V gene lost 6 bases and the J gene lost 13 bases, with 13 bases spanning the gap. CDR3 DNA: TGTGCCAGCAGCTATTTTAGCGGGCCCCTCCACTTT. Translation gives CASSYFSGPLHF.

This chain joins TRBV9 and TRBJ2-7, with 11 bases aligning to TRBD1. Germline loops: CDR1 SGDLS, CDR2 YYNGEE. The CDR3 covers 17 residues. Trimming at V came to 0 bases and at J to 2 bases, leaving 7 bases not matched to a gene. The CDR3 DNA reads TGTGCCAGCAGCGTAGGGCTGGGGGGACAGGGGGCCTACGAGCAGTACTTC. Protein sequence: CASSVGLGGQGAYEQYF.

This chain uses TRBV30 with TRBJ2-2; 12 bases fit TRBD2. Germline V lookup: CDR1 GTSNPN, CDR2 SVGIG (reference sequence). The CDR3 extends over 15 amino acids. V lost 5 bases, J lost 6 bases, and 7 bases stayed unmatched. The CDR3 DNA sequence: TGTGCCTGGTCTAGCGGGGGGGTTTTCGCCGGGGAGCTGTTTTTT. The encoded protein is CAWSSGGVFAGELFF.

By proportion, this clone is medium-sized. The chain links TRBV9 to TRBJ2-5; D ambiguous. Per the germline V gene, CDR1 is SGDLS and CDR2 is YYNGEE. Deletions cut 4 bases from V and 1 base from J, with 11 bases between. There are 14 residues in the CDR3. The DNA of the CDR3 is TGTGCCAGCAGCCCCACCCGGATCCAAGAGACCCAGTACTTC. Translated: CASSPTRIQETQYF.

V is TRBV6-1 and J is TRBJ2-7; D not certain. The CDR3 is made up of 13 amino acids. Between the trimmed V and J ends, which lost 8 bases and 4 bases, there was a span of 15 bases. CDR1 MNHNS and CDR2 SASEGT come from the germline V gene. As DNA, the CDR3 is TGTGCCAGCTCGGCGACGGCCGAGTACGAGCAGTACTTC. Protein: CASSATAEYEQYF.

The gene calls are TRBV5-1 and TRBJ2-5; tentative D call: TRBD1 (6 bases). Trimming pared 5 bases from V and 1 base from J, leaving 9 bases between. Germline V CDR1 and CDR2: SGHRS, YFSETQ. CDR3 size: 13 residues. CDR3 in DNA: TGCGCCAGCAGGTGGGACACCCAAGAGACCCAGTACTTC. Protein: CASRWDTQETQYF.

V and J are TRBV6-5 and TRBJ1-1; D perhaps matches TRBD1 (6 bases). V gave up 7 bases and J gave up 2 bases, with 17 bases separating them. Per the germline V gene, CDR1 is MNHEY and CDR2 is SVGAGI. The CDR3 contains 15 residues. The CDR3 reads CASKIHREGNTEAFF. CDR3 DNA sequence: TGTGCCAGCAAAATTCACAGGGAGGGAAACACTGAAGCTTTCTTT.

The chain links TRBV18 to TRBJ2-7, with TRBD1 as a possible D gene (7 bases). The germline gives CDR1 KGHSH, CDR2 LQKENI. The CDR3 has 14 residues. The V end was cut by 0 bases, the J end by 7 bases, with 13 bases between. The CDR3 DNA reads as TGTGCCAGCTCACCACCAGGGGGCGCGGGGGAGCAGTACTTC. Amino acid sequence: CASSPPGGAGEQYF.

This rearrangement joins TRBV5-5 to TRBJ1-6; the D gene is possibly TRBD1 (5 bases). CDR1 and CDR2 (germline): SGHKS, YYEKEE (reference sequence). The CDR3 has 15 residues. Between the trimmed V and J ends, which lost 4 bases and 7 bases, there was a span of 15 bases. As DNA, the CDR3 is TGTGCCAGCAGCCCCAGCCGCGGGGCGAATTCACCCCTCCACTTT. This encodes CASSPSRGANSPLHF.